This T cell receptor (beta chain) derives from a study of shared clonotypes between healthy human individuals. As for the study in general: The study drew on a couple of women and three men aged 18 to 49 as donors.

The material for each subset, its genomic DNA, was split evenly across several immunoSEQ plates. Per the original methods: ImmunoSEQ yielded junction-only sequences lacking quality scores, so filtering differed. The data were produced by immunoSEQ multiplex PCR, yet TCRdb's version contains in-frame clones alone and is incomplete. V and J calls and clone size are those listed in that table; D and trimming were worked out from the DNA. The sample records about 2.1 million clones, just over 90% being singletons. Of note for this clone: Its antigen remains unidentified.

Naive CD8 cells lacked CD45RO, underwent positive selection for CCR7 and left out terminally differentiated effector memory CD45RA+ cells. Study-wide points: The four-donor shared clonotypes exceeded non-shared clonotypes in generation probability, with non-shared ones scoring lower.

What was sequenced was naive CD8+ T cells from PBMCs. The receptor was isolated from a man between 18 and 35 years old in good health. Some clones in this sample may be carry-over from other donors' samples.

CDR3 nucleotide sequence: TGTGCCAGTAGTATAGATTCGGGGACAGTACGGGGCGATGAGCAGTTCTTC. Translation: CASSIDSGTVRGDEQFF. The chain carries TRBV19 and TRBJ2-1, with 7 bases fitting TRBD1. Germline CDR1 is LNHDA and CDR2 is SQIVND (reference sequence). The length of the CDR3 is 17 residues. V trimming: 0 bases; J trimming: 8 bases; junction bases outside the gene matches: 13.